Sequencing of this T cell receptor beta chain was carried out in a study of OX40 agonist ivuxolimab in advanced cancers. Study information: Three patients had partial responses: one hepatocellular carcinoma, two cutaneous melanoma.

Sequencing was performed with immunoSEQ multiplex PCR; in TCRdb, only in-frame clones are kept and a portion is missing. The repertoire has tens of thousands of clones, 81% of them found once; the top ten carry over 4%. Germline V gene data show CDR1 as KGHSH and CDR2 as LQKENI. Trimming removed 0 bases at V and 2 bases at J, with 10 bases between. The CDR3 spans 15 residues. The chain combines TRBV18 with TRBJ1-2; D is unresolved. This TCR was recovered from an adult with an advanced solid tumor such as melanoma, head and neck, liver or kidney cancer. Sample: CD4+ or CD8+ T cells sorted from blood, taken in a trial of the OX40 agonist ivuxolimab. The CDR3 protein is CASSPPISRNYGYTF. The CDR3 region has the DNA TGTGCCAGCTCACCACCGATTTCCCGGAACTATGGCTACACCTTC.